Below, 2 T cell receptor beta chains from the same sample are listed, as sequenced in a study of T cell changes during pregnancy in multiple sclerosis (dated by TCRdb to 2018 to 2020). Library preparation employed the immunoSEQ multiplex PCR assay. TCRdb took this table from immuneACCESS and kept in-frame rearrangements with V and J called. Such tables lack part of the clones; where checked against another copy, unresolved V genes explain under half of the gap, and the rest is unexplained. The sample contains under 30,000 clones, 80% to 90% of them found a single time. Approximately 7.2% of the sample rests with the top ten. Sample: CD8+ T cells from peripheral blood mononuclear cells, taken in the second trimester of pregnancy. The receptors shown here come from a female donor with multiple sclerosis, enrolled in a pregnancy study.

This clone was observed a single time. This CDR3 is CASSQTVNPYEQYF. The DNA of the CDR3 is TGCGCCAGCAGCCAGACAGTAAATCCCTACGAGCAGTACTTC. This chain connects TRBV4-1 to TRBJ2-7, with a weak D call TRBD1 (5 bases). CDR1 and CDR2 (germline): MGHRA, YSYEKL. This CDR3 region has 14 residues. Trimming removed 3 bases at V and 2 bases at J, with 11 bases between.

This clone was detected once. DNA of the CDR3: TGTGCTAGTGGTTTTATGAACACTGAAGCTTTCTTT. This encodes CASGFMNTEAFF. V usage is TRBV12-5 and J usage is TRBJ1-1; D unresolved. V was cut by 3 bases and J by 0 bases, with 2 bases left in between. The CDR3 sequence is 12 residues long. The germline V gene encodes CDR1 LGHNT and CDR2 FRNRAP.